What follows are 29 T cell receptor beta chains derived from one specimen sequenced in a study of spatial heterogeneity in lung cancer. Whole-study findings and limits: Tumoral mutation counts were tracked by counts of expanded intratumoral alpha and beta TCRs.

This sample's time point: sample taken at primary tumor resection. Their antigens remain unidentified. TCRdb re-called the 5' RACE reads through MiXCR, storing one row per CDR3 protein. The sample includes several thousand distinct CDR3 sequences, around 7.7% of them seen just once. Specimen: lung tumor tissue, collected at surgery. These receptors all stem from a female donor with early-stage non-small cell lung cancer.

At least ten counts were recorded for this clonotype. The CDR3 region is CSVDRAGSYEQYF. DNA for the CDR3: TGCAGCGTTGACCGGGCAGGCTCCTACGAGCAGTACTTC. The chain recombines TRBV29-1 with TRBJ2-7; D ambiguous. V was shortened by 3 bases and J by 0 bases, with 9 bases between the two germline ends. The V gene's germline CDR1 is SQVTM and CDR2 ANQGSEA. The CDR3 length is 13 residues.

This clonotype was counted at least ten times. The V call is TRBV28, the J call TRBJ1-1; tentatively, D is TRBD1 (6 bases). The CDR3 loop spans 14 amino acids. V was clipped by 4 bases and J by 10 bases, with 19 bases between them. Germline V gene lookup returns CDR1 MDHEN and CDR2 SYDVKM. In DNA form, the CDR3 reads TGTGCCAGCAGTTCGACTGGGACAACCCGGGCAGCTTTCTTT. This sequence encodes CASSSTGTTRAAFF.

This clonotype is medium-sized (0.01 to 0.1%). This rearrangement joins TRBV20-1 to TRBJ2-5; 8 nucleotides line up with TRBD2. The CDR3 contains 13 residues. J gave up 1 base and V 3 bases, and 1 base lay outside the gene matches. Looked up from germline, CDR1 is DFQATT and CDR2 is SNEGSKA (reference sequence). CDR3 nucleotides: TGCAGTGCTAGTGGGACTAGCCAAGAGACCCAGTACTTC. This gives the protein CSASGTSQETQYF.

In its sample, this clonotype was seen many times. One end of the junction fails to match germline, which may point to a read error. The genes are TRBV7-2 and TRBJ1-2, with D unresolved. The CDR3 runs 9 residues. Germline V gene data show CDR1 as SGHTA and CDR2 as FQGNSA. CDR3: CASSSDPLF. In DNA form, the CDR3 reads TGTGCCAGCAGCTCGGACCCCCTTTTC.

This clonotype was detected ten times or more. CDR3 DNA: TGTGCCAGCAGCCGAGAAAGAGCGGGGGCCACAGATACGCAGTATTTT. Translating gives CASSRERAGATDTQYF. The chain employs TRBV7-2 and TRBJ2-3; 8 bases align to TRBD2. V lost 5 bases and J lost 2; bases outside the gene matches: 9. The CDR3 spans 16 residues. Germline CDR1 SGHTA, CDR2 FQGNSA. Drawing the rest from reference TRBV7-2 and TRBJ2-3, the complete variable domain is GAGVSQSPSNKVTEKGKDVELRCDPISGHTALYWYRQSLGQGLEFLIYFQGNSAPDKSGLPSDRFSAERTGGSVSTLTIQRTQQEDSAVYLCASSRERAGATDTQYFGPGTRLTVL.

This clonotype was observed at least ten times. The chain links TRBV5-1 to TRBJ2-5; 7 positions agree with TRBD1. CDR1 and CDR2 (germline): SGHRS, YFSETQ. This CDR3 comprises 14 residues. J gave up 5 bases and V 4 bases, and 8 bases lay outside the gene matches. The CDR3 DNA reads TGCGCCAGCAGCCCGGGGACAGCGAGGGAGACCCAGTACTTC. Translation gives CASSPGTARETQYF.

This clonotype was seen repeatedly, ten times or more. This sequence joins TRBV28 and TRBJ1-2, with 9 bases fitting TRBD1. CDR1 MDHEN and CDR2 SYDVKM come from the germline V gene. CDR3 length: 13 residues. Trimming cost V 7 bases and J 2 bases; bases outside gene matches: 2. In DNA form, the CDR3 reads TGTGCCAGCAAACAGGGGGCGAACTATGGCTACACCTTC. Protein: CASKQGANYGYTF.

By sample fraction, this clonotype is medium-sized (0.01 to 0.1%). The V and J genes are TRBV28 and TRBJ1-5; D is perhaps TRBD1 (5 bases). Trimming pared 6 bases from V and 3 bases from J, leaving 12 bases between. CDR1 MDHEN and CDR2 SYDVKM come from the germline V gene. This CDR3 spans 14 amino acids. The CDR3: CASRGTGYNQPQHF. The DNA of the CDR3 is TGTGCCAGCAGGGGGACGGGTTACAATCAGCCCCAGCATTTT.

The count of this clonotype is one. The genes are TRBV20-1 and TRBJ1-2, with TRBD1 as a possible D gene (5 bases). The CDR3 has 15 residues. V was shortened by 3 bases and J by 8 bases, with 22 bases between the two germline ends. Germline V gene data show CDR1 as DFQATT and CDR2 as SNEGSKA (reference sequence). The DNA of the CDR3 is TGCAGTGCTAGGAGGGCGGCAGGGTCCACCGGGGGCTACACCTTC. Translation gives CSARRAAGSTGGYTF.

This clonotype was seen repeatedly, ten times or more. V and J are TRBV4-3 and TRBJ1-3; D remains ambiguous. Trimming stripped 0 bases from V and 1 base from J, with 16 bases between. This CDR3 region has 18 residues. CDR1 is LGHNA, CDR2 YSLEER, per germline. The CDR3 spells CASSQDWETLGSGNTIYF. The CDR3 nucleotides are TGCGCCAGCAGCCAAGATTGGGAAACCCTCGGGTCTGGAAACACCATATATTTT.

This clonotype is deemed medium-sized (0.01 to 0.1%). The CDR3 loop is CASSPLRGASTGEQFF. The CDR3 DNA reads TGTGCCAGCTCACCACTCAGGGGAGCAAGCACGGGTGAGCAGTTCTTC. The chain uses TRBV18 and TRBJ2-1; the D gene is possibly TRBD1 (6 bases). V lost 1 base, J lost 9 bases, and 19 bases lay in between. Germline lookup yields CDR1 KGHSH and CDR2 LQKENI. The CDR3 covers 16 residues.

This clonotype counts as large. V and J are TRBV7-6 and TRBJ2-5; 8 bases match TRBD2. This CDR3 contains 14 residues. The germline V gene encodes CDR1 SGHVS and CDR2 FNYEAQ. Trimming at V came to 5 bases and at J to 4 bases, leaving 6 bases not matched to a gene. The CDR3 is CASSLSGARETQYF. DNA of the CDR3: TGTGCCAGCAGCCTTAGCGGGGCTCGAGAGACCCAGTACTTC.

This clonotype has at least ten counts. This sequence may be a read error, since a much larger clone differs from it by one base. The V call is TRBV6-2 or TRBV6-3, the J call TRBJ2-7; D is unresolved. Germline-derived CDR1 and CDR2 are MNHEY and SVGEGT. CDR3 size: 12 residues. CDR3 residues: CASSYPSCEQYF. Written as DNA, the CDR3 is TGTGCCAGCAGTTACCCATCCTGCGAGCAGTACTTC.

This clonotype ranks as medium-sized. J is TRBJ2-2 and V is TRBV11-2; D gene uncertain. The germline V and J ends were trimmed by 3 bases and 3 bases, with 14 bases remaining between them. This CDR3 region has 16 residues. Germline CDR1 reads SGHAT; CDR2 reads FQNNGV. CDR3 in amino acids: CASSFYAGPYTGELFF. The CDR3, as DNA: TGTGCCAGCAGCTTTTATGCCGGACCCTACACCGGGGAGCTGTTTTTT.

The table lists this clonotype with a few counts. J is TRBJ2-5 and V is TRBV4-1; D is ambiguous. This CDR3 comprises 17 residues. V lost 4 bases, J lost 0 bases, and 18 bases lay in between. From germline, CDR1 is MGHRA and CDR2 YSYEKL. CDR3 loop: CASSPLIKAGNQETQYF. The CDR3 nucleotides are TGCGCCAGCAGCCCCTTAATTAAGGCAGGCAACCAAGAGACCCAGTACTTC.

This clonotype occurred many times. The chain combines TRBV2 with TRBJ1-5; 8 positions agree with TRBD1. The CDR3 has 14 amino acids. Germline CDR1 SNHLY, CDR2 FYNNEI. Germline trimming cut 6 bases from V and 5 bases from J; bases unmatched to any gene: 6. The CDR3: CASSPGQGYQPQHF. Written as DNA, the CDR3 is TGTGCCAGCAGCCCCGGACAGGGATATCAGCCCCAGCATTTT.

This clonotype is classed as medium-sized. The gene calls are TRBV7-9 and TRBJ1-1; possibly TRBD1 for D (6 bases). The CDR3 has 16 amino acids. V shed 5 bases and J shed 3 bases, with 19 bases lying between them. The V gene's germline CDR1 is SEHNR and CDR2 FQNEAQ (reference sequence). In DNA, the CDR3 is TGTGCCAGCAGCCTTTCGGACAGCCCGGCGGACACTGAAGCTTTCTTT. Its translation is CASSLSDSPADTEAFF.

This clonotype was counted ten times or more. This chain uses TRBV10-3 with TRBJ1-2; perhaps TRBD1 as D (5 bases). The CDR3 loop spans 14 amino acids. CDR1 and CDR2 from the germline V gene are ENHRY and SYGVKD. V was trimmed by 0 bases and J by 4 bases, leaving 9 bases between them. Written as DNA, the CDR3 is TGTGCCATCAGTGAGTCGGGGGGAGGCTATGGCTACACCTTC. Its protein is CAISESGGGYGYTF.

This clonotype is classed as medium-sized. The gene calls are TRBV2 and TRBJ1-5, with a possible D match to TRBD1 (5 bases). Trimming took off 5 bases at V and 3 bases at J, with 11 bases between the two ends. CDR1 SNHLY and CDR2 FYNNEI come from the germline V gene. The CDR3 length is 14 residues. CDR3 sequence reads: CASSRGRNNQPQHF. The CDR3 nucleotides read TGTGCCAGCAGTAGGGGCAGGAACAATCAGCCCCAGCATTTT.

This clonotype was detected many times. V and J are TRBV5-1 and TRBJ2-7; D uncertain. Germline loops: CDR1 SGHRS, CDR2 YFSETQ. The CDR3 runs to 15 residues. V was clipped by 4 bases and J by 2 bases, with 16 bases between them. CDR3 in DNA: TGCGCCAGCAGCCTACTACCGACGCCGACCTACGAGCAGTACTTC. Its translation is CASSLLPTPTYEQYF.

This clonotype is classed as large. At one end, the junction sequence differs from germline, possibly due to a read error. The J gene is TRBJ1-5, the V gene TRBV20-1; TRBD1 is a possible D gene (6 bases). CDR1 DFQATT and CDR2 SNEGSKA come from the germline V gene (reference sequence). There are 15 residues in the CDR3. This CDR3 reads CSAREIGGRNQPQHF. CDR3 DNA sequence: TGCAGTGCTCGAGAGATAGGGGGGCGCAATCAGCCCCAGCATTTT.

The sample holds many counts of this clonotype. The chain employs TRBV9 and TRBJ2-3, with TRBD2 matching 7 bases. Germline V gene data show CDR1 as SGDLS and CDR2 as YYNGEE. Germline trimming cut 4 bases from V and 0 bases from J; bases unmatched to any gene: 8. The CDR3 has 16 residues. For the CDR3, the DNA is TGTGCCAGCAGCCCGACCGGGGGGACTAGCACAGATACGCAGTATTTT. It is translated as CASSPTGGTSTDTQYF.

This clonotype has at least ten counts. The chain carries TRBV20-1 and TRBJ2-7, with 9 bases aligning to TRBD2. V dropped 1 base and J dropped 1; count of bases not matched to a gene: 8. The CDR3 runs to 16 residues. From germline, CDR1 is DFQATT and CDR2 SNEGSKA (reference sequence). The CDR3 loop is CSARGPSSGKSYEQYF. In nucleotides, the CDR3 is TGCAGTGCTAGAGGCCCCTCTAGCGGGAAGTCCTACGAGCAGTACTTC.

At least ten counts were recorded for this clonotype. The J gene is TRBJ2-7, the V gene TRBV20-1, with D unclear. Germline V gives CDR1 DFQATT, CDR2 SNEGSKA (reference sequence). The CDR3 covers 15 residues. Trimming left V 3 bases short and J 0 bases short, with 15 bases between. The CDR3 DNA is TGCAGTGCTAGCGACCCCGGCGTGACCTCCTACGAGCAGTACTTC. Translated: CSASDPGVTSYEQYF.

Many counts were recorded for this clonotype. The CDR3 here is CASREGPMNTEAFF. CDR3 nucleotide sequence: TGTGCCAGCAGGGAGGGACCGATGAACACTGAAGCTTTCTTT. The chain has TRBV28 and TRBJ1-1, with D possibly matching TRBD1 (5 bases). The CDR3 length is 14 residues. Germline V gene lookup returns CDR1 MDHEN and CDR2 SYDVKM. The V gene lost 6 bases and the J gene lost 0 bases, with 11 bases spanning the gap. Drawing the rest from reference TRBV28 and TRBJ1-1, the complete variable domain is DVKVTQSSRYLVKRTGEKVFLECVQDMDHENMFWYRQDPGLGLRLIYFSYDVKMKEKGDIPEGYSVSREKKERFSLILESASTNQTSMYLCASREGPMNTEAFFGQGTRLTVV.

This clonotype was counted many times. This rearrangement joins TRBV12-3 or TRBV12-4 to TRBJ1-1, with no clear D. V lost 6 bases to trimming and J lost 0 bases, with 11 bases between them. The length of the CDR3 is 14 residues. In DNA form, the CDR3 reads TGTGCCAGCAGCCCAGAAGGGATGAACACTGAAGCTTTCTTT. It specifies CASSPEGMNTEAFF.

This sequence joins TRBV12-3 or TRBV12-4 and TRBJ2-1; 7 bases are a match to TRBD1. V shed 6 bases, J shed 8 bases, and the junction held 7 bases outside the gene matches. The CDR3 is 13 amino acids. CDR3 amino acids: CASRPTGTYEQFF. As DNA, the CDR3 is TGTGCCAGCAGACCGACAGGGACATATGAGCAGTTCTTC.

This clonotype was seen at least ten times. CDR3 nucleotide sequence: TGTGCCAGCAGCTTAGTAGAGGCGGGGACAGATACGCAGTATTTT. It yields the protein CASSLVEAGTDTQYF. The chain recombines TRBV7-9 with TRBJ2-3; maybe TRBD2 (6 bases). The CDR3 runs 15 residues. Between the trimmed V and J ends, which lost 1 base and 3 bases, there was a span of 11 bases. Per germline, CDR1 SEHNR and CDR2 FQNEAQ (reference sequence).

This clonotype showed up many times. This chain joins TRBV18 and TRBJ2-7; D is uncertain. CDR1 KGHSH and CDR2 LQKENI come from the germline V gene. V was clipped by 0 bases and J by 7 bases, with 7 bases between them. CDR3 length: 12 amino acids. CDR3 sequence (DNA): TGTGCCAGCTCACCACCAATGGGAGAGCAGTACTTC. This translates into CASSPPMGEQYF.